The clone carrying this T cell receptor beta chain was observed a handful of times. Time point denoted: newly diagnosed GD, antithyroid drugs for less than 3 months. After RNA was extracted from PBMCs, the TCR library was made from it. American Thyroid Association guidelines defined Graves' disease diagnosis. Researchers made TCR beta libraries by using iRepertoire HTBI primers and running Arm-PCR on CDR3 regions. Using its own MiXCR run on the multiplex PCR reads, TCRdb lists one record per CDR3 protein. The table shows hundreds of thousands of distinct CDR3 sequences, with approximately 12% occurring only once. This sample is part of a study of regulatory T cells in long-lasting Graves disease. Germline CDR1 MGHRA, CDR2 YSYEKL. This CDR3 contains 20 residues. V was pared by 2 bases and J by 5 bases, with 18 bases of the junction left unmatched. This sample was shared with a second study, whose subject was T cells in Graves' hyperthyroidism and ophthalmopathy. In that study: The definition of stable Graves' hyperthyroidism was no ophthalmopathy progression within 18 months.

The TCR comes from a man aged 25-45 years with Graves disease. The sequenced sample was peripheral blood mononuclear cells (PBMCs), obtained at new diagnosis, from a patient treated with antithyroid drugs. This sequence joins TRBV4-1 and TRBJ2-1; 10 bases align to TRBD2. The CDR3 is CASSQTPGLILAGTHNEQFF. The CDR3 DNA reads TGCGCCAGCAGCCAAACTCCGGGACTGATACTAGCGGGGACCCACAATGAGCAGTTCTTC.